The 9 T cell receptor beta chains listed next were all sequenced from one sample in a study of CD8+ T cells in alopecia areata. Treatment noted: oral pan-JAK inhibitor, 5-10 mg twice daily. RNA was extracted and reverse transcribed into cDNA as the sequencing template. The assay was immunoSEQ multiplex PCR, and TCRdb's table has in-frame clones only and misses some. Of approximately 180,000 clones detected, around three fifths appear once; the ten largest clones hold just over 1%. The sequencing here drew on CD4+ T cells sorted from blood, taken at week 24, from a patient treated with tofacitinib. The receptors here all came from a human donor with alopecia areata.

J is TRBJ2-3 and V is TRBV4-3, with D possibly matching TRBD1 (6 bases). V was shortened by 0 bases and J by 2 bases, with 15 bases between the two germline ends. CDR1 is LGHNA, CDR2 YSLEER, per germline. The CDR3 loop spans 17 amino acids. The CDR3 sequence is CASSQEGPGVSTDTQYF. Written as DNA, the CDR3 is TGCGCCAGCAGCCAAGAAGGACCAGGGGTTTCCACAGATACGCAGTATTTT.

The rearrangement links TRBV5-1 to TRBJ1-1, with D tentatively TRBD1 (5 bases). V lost 0 bases to trimming and J lost 10 bases, with 13 bases between them. The CDR3 sequence is 13 residues long. Germline CDR1 and CDR2: SGHRS and YFSETQ. The CDR3 is CASSLDQGRVAFF. The DNA of the CDR3 is TGCGCCAGCAGCTTGGATCAGGGAAGGGTAGCTTTCTTT.

This rearrangement joins TRBV27 to TRBJ2-1; unclear D gene. Trimming removed 2 bases from V and 8 bases from J, with 4 bases in between. CDR1 is MNHEY, CDR2 SMNVEV, per germline (reference sequence). The CDR3 contains 11 residues. The CDR3: CASSLGHEQFF. DNA for the CDR3: TGTGCCAGCAGTTTAGGACATGAGCAGTTCTTC.

The chain couples TRBV28 to TRBJ1-2, with unresolved D. The CDR3 runs 13 residues. Trimming shortened V by 2 bases and J by 1 base, and 5 bases separated the two germline ends. Germline CDR1 MDHEN, CDR2 SYDVKM. CDR3 residues: CASSLGDNYGYTF. The CDR3 nucleotides read TGTGCCAGCAGTTTAGGGGATAACTATGGCTACACCTTC.

This chain joins TRBV29-1 and TRBJ1-1; D remains unclear. V was pared by 3 bases and J by 10 bases, with 12 bases between. The CDR3 has 11 amino acids. Germline lookup yields CDR1 SQVTM and CDR2 ANQGSEA. The CDR3 sequence is CSVDRTLGAFF. DNA of the CDR3: TGCAGCGTTGACAGGACTCTTGGAGCTTTCTTT.

This clone showed up just a few times. This chain links TRBV6-6 with TRBJ1-6, with D possibly TRBD1 on 5 matching bases. Germline CDR1 reads MNHNY; CDR2 reads SVGAGI (reference sequence). This CDR3 has 15 residues. V was pared by 2 bases and J by 10 bases, with 15 bases between. The CDR3 spells CASSYGGARDSPLHF. The CDR3 DNA reads as TGTGCCAGCAGTTACGGTGGGGCGAGGGACTCACCCCTCCACTTT.

Note on this clone: The junction departs from germline at one end; a sequencing error may be responsible. V usage is TRBV4-3 and J usage is TRBJ1-2, with 11 bases identical to TRBD1. The length of the CDR3 is 16 residues. Germline loops: CDR1 LGHNA, CDR2 YSLEER. Here the CDR3 DNA reads TGCGCCAGCAGCTCGAGGGACAGGGGGTTTAACGATGGCTACACCTTC. This translates into CASSSRDRGFNDGYTF.

The chain links TRBV25-1 to TRBJ1-4; no clear D. This CDR3 spans 17 amino acids. V lost 4 bases and J 16 bases, leaving 31 bases between the germline ends. Germline V gene data show CDR1 as MGHDK and CDR2 as SYGVNS. CDR3 amino acids: CASSGFGRSRNLLRWFF. The CDR3, as DNA: TGTGCCAGCAGTGGGTTTGGACGGTCCCGCAACCTACTAAGATGGTTTTTT.

This clone was seen once. The V gene is TRBV29-1, the J gene TRBJ2-3; D remains unclear. This CDR3 has 10 amino acids. V dropped 4 bases and J dropped 7 bases, with 6 bases sitting between them. The V gene's germline CDR1 is SQVTM and CDR2 ANQGSEA. The chain's CDR3 is CSVGSHTQYF. CDR3 DNA: TGCAGCGTTGGATCCCATACGCAGTATTTT.